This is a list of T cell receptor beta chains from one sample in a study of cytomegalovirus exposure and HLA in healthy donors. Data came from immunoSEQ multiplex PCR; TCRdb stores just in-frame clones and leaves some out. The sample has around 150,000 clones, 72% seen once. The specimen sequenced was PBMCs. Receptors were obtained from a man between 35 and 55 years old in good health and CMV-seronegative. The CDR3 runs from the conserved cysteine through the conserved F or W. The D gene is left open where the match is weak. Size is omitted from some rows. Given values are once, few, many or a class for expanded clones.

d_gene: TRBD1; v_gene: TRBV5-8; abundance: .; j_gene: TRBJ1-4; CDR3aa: CASSFGQGVNEKLFF; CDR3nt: TGTGCCAGCAGCTTCGGACAGGGCGTGAATGAAAAACTGTTTTTT
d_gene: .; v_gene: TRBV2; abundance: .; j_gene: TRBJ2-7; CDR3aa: CASSVRTDSEQYF; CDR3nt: TGTGCCAGCAGCGTGCGGACAGATAGCGAGCAGTACTTC
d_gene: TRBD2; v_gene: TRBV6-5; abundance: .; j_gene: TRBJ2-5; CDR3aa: CASSSRLAGRGTQYF; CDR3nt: TGTGCCAGCAGTTCCCGACTAGCGGGGCGAGGGACCCAGTACTTC
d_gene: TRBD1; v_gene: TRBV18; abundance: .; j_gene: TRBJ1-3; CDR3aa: CASSPLVGQASSGNTIYF; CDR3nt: TGTGCCAGCTCACCCCTGGTGGGACAGGCCAGCTCTGGAAACACCATATATTTT
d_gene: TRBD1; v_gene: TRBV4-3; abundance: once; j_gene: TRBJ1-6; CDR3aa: CASSQATTGNNSPLHF; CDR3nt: TGCGCCAGCAGCCAAGCAACGACAGGGAATAATTCACCCCTCCACTTT
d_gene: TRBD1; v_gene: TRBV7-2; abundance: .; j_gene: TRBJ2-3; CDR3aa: CASSSYRGLITDTQYF; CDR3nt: TGTGCCAGCAGCTCATACAGGGGTCTAATCACAGATACGCAGTATTTT
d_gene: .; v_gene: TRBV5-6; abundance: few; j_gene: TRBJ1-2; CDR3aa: CASSYGPRGYTF; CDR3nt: TGTGCCAGCAGCTATGGTCCGCGAGGCTACACCTTC
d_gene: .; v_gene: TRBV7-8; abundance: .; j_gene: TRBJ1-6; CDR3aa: CASSLHLSSYNSPLHF; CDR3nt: TGTGCCAGCAGCTTGCACCTAAGCTCCTATAATTCACCCCTCCACTTT
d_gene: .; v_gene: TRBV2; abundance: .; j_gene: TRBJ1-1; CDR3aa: CASSAPYSVNTEAFF; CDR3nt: TGTGCCAGCAGCGCCCCATATTCGGTAAACACTGAAGCTTTCTTT
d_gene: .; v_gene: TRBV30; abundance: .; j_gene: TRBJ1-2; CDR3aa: CAWKQETSYGYTF; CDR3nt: TGTGCCTGGAAACAGGAAACATCCTATGGCTACACCTTC
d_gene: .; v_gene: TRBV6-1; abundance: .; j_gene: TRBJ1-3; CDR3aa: CASSERGSGNTIYF; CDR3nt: TGTGCCAGCAGTGAACGAGGCTCTGGAAACACCATATATTTT
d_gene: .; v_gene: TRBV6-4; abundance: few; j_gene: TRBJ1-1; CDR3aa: CASRKDRNTEAFF; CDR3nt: TGTGCCAGCCGGAAGGACAGGAACACTGAAGCTTTCTTT
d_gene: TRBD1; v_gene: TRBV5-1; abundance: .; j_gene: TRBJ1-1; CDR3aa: CASSLGDSQNTEAFF; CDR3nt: TGCGCCAGCAGCTTGGGGGACAGTCAAAACACTGAAGCTTTCTTT
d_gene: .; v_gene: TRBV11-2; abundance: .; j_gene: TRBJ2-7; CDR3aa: CASSLMRQGYEQYF; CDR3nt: TGTGCCAGCAGCTTAATGCGGCAGGGCTACGAGCAGTACTTC
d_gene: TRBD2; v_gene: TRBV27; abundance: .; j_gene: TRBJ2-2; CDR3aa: CASSLLAGDLGELFF; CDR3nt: TGTGCCAGCAGTTTGTTAGCGGGGGATCTTGGGGAGCTGTTTTTT
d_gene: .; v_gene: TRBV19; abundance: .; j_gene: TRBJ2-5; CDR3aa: CASSGGGGGQETQYF; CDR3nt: TGTGCCAGCTCGGGTGGCGGTGGGGGGCAAGAGACCCAGTACTTC
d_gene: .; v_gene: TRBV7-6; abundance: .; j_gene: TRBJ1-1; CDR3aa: CASSPMNTEAFF; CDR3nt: TGTGCCAGCAGCCCCATGAACACTGAAGCTTTCTTT
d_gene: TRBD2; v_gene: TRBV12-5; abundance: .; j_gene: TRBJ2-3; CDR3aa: CASGPAGGLQLAQYF; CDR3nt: TGTGCTAGTGGTCCTGCGGGAGGGCTTCAGTTGGCGCAGTATTTT
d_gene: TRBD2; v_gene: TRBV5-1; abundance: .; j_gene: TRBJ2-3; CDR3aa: CASSLVGAGGITDTQYF; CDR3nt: TGCGCCAGCAGCTTAGTTGGAGCGGGGGGGATCACAGATACGCAGTATTTT
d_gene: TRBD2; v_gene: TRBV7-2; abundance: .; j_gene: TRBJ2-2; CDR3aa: CASSRLAGGVYGTGELFF; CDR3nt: TGTGCCAGCAGCCGACTAGCGGGAGGGGTATATGGCACCGGGGAGCTGTTTTTT
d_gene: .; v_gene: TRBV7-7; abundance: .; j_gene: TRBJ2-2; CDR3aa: CASSLDQDGELFF; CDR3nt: TGTGCCAGCAGCTTAGATCAGGACGGGGAGCTGTTTTTT
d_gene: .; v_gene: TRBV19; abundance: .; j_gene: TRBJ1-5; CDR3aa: CASSIGGKIQPQHF; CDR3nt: TGTGCCAGTAGTATAGGCGGAAAAATACAGCCCCAGCATTTT
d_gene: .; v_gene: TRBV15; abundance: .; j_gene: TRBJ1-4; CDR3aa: CATSRPGLREKLFF; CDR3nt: TGTGCCACCAGCAGGCCGGGATTACGTGAAAAACTGTTTTTT
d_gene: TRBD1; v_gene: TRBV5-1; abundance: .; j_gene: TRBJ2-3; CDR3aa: CASSLDPGTGTDTQYF; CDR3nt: TGCGCCAGCAGCTTGGACCCGGGGACAGGCACAGATACGCAGTATTTT
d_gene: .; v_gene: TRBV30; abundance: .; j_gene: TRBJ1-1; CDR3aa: CAWSESRITEAFF; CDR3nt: TGTGCCTGGAGTGAGAGTCGAATCACTGAAGCTTTCTTT
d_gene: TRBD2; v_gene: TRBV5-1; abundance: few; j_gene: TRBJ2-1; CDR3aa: CASSLGAGETYNEQFF; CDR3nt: TGCGCCAGCAGCTTGGGTGCGGGGGAAACATACAATGAGCAGTTCTTC
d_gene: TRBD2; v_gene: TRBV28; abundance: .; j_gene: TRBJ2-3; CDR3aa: CASSPSAGYTDTQYF; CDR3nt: TGTGCCAGCAGTCCTTCAGCGGGGTACACAGATACGCAGTATTTT
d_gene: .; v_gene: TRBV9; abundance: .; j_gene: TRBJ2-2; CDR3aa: CASSVETSPMGELFF; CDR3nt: TGTGCCAGCAGCGTAGAGACTAGTCCCATGGGGGAGCTGTTTTTT
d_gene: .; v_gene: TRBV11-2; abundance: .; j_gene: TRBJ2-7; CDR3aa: CASSLGAYEQYF; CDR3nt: TGTGCCAGCAGCTTAGGCGCTTACGAGCAGTACTTC
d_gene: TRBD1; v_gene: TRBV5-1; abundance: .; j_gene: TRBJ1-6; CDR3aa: CASSLRQGGYNSPLHF; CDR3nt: TGCGCCAGCAGCTTGCGACAGGGGGGCTATAATTCACCCCTCCACTTT
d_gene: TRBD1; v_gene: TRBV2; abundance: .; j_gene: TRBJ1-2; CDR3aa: CASSVDRASPGYTF; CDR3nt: TGTGCCAGCAGTGTCGACAGGGCCTCTCCTGGCTACACCTTC